This TCR beta chain came from a study of blood T cells in healthy people across ages. There are many counts of this clonotype. Its antigen is as yet unknown. Together with a sample-barcoded 5' primer, a J-beta primer mix was included in a second PCR lasting roughly 6 to 12 cycles. TCRdb redid the calling of the 5' RACE reads with MiXCR, one entry per CDR3 protein. This sample yields fewer than 800,000 distinct CDR3 sequences, of which approximately 30% are seen a single time; 15% belongs to the top ten. The study, taken as a whole, reports: Diversity of TCR beta per million T cells declined in a roughly linear way with age. Long-lived donors exceeded aged donors in naive CD4+ cells and diversity.

The CDR3 sequence is 15 residues long. Germline CDR1 is SGHTA and CDR2 is FQGNSA. Trimming removed 8 bases from V and 0 bases from J, with 11 bases in between. Roughly 9.8 milliliters of peripheral blood were drawn from each donor. The sequencing sample was made of blood. V is TRBV7-2 and J is TRBJ2-6, with unresolved D. The source of this sequence is a woman older than 75 in good health. DNA of the CDR3: TGTGCCAGCGCCACCGGTGGCTCTGGGGCCAACGTCCTGACTTTC. Translated: CASATGGSGANVLTF.